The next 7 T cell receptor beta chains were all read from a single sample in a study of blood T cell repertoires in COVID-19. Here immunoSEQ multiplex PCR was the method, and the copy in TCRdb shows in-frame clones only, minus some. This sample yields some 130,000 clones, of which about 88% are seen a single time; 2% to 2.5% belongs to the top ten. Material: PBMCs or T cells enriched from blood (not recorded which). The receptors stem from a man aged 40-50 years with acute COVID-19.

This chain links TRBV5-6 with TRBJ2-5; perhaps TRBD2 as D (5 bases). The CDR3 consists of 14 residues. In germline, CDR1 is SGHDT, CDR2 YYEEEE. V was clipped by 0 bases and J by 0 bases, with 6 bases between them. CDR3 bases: TGTGCCAGCAGCTTGGCGGGGAACCAAGAGACCCAGTACTTC. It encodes CASSLAGNQETQYF.

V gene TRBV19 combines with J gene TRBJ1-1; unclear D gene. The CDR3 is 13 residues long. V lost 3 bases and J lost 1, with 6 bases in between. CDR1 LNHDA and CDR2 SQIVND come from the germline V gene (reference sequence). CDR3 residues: CASSITTNTEAFF. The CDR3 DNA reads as TGTGCCAGTAGTATCACAACGAACACTGAAGCTTTCTTT.

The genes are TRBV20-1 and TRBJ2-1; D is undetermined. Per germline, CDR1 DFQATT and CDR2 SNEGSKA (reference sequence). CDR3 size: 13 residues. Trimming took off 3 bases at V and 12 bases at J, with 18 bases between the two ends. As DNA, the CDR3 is TGCAGTGCTAGTTCCCCCCTAAGTTTTGGGCAGTTCTTC. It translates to CSASSPLSFGQFF.

For the CDR3, the DNA is TGTGCCAGCAGTTTCCTTAGCGGCACTGAAGCTTTCTTT. Its translation: CASSFLSGTEAFF. This chain links TRBV12-3 or TRBV12-4 with TRBJ1-1; D gene unclear. This CDR3 is built from 13 residues. Trimming cost V 3 bases and J 4 bases, with 9 bases left between them.

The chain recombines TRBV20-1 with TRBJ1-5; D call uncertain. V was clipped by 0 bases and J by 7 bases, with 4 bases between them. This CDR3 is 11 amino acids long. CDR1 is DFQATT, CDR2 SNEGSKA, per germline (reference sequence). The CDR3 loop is CSARDRQPQHF. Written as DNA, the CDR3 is TGCAGTGCTAGAGATCGGCAGCCCCAGCATTTT.

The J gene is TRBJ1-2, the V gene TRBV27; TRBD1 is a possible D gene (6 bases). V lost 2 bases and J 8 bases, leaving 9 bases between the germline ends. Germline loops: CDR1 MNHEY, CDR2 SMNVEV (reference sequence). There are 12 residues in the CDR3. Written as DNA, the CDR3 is TGTGCCAGCAGTTTAACAGGGACCGGCTACACCTTC. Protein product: CASSLTGTGYTF.

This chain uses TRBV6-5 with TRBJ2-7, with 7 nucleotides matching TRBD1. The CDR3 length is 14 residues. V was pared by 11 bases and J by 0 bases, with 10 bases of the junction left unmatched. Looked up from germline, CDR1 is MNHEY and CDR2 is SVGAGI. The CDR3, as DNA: TGTGCCGGATATGGGGGACAGTACTCCTACGAGCAGTACTTC. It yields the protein CAGYGGQYSYEQYF.